The 25 T cell receptor beta chains below come from one sample, sequenced in a study of OX40 agonist ivuxolimab in advanced cancers. Clones were sequenced by immunoSEQ multiplex PCR, and TCRdb holds only the in-frame ones, with some missing. The table shows about 20,000 clones, with approximately 84% occurring only once. The sample in question was CD4+ or CD8+ T cells sorted from blood, obtained in a trial of the OX40 agonist ivuxolimab. Receptor source: an adult with an advanced solid tumor such as melanoma, head and neck, liver or kidney cancer.

The rearrangement joins TRBV5-1 to TRBJ1-6, with D possibly matching TRBD1 (6 bases). The CDR3 totals 17 residues. Germline V gene sequence: CDR1 SGHRS, CDR2 YFSETQ. The germline V and J ends were trimmed by 0 bases and 8 bases, with 18 bases remaining between them. DNA for the CDR3: TGCGCCAGCAGCTTGGGCGGGGGGGGCCGGAGTCATTCACCCCTCCACTTT. This sequence encodes CASSLGGGGRSHSPLHF.

In this sample, this clone is medium-sized (0.01 to 0.1%). The rearrangement links TRBV20-1 to TRBJ2-7; D uncertain. CDR1 and CDR2 from the germline V gene are DFQATT and SNEGSKA (reference sequence). The CDR3 is 10 amino acids. Trimming took 3 bases from V and 6 from J, leaving 6 bases between them. The CDR3 region has the DNA TGCAGTGCTAGCCGTCCCGAGCAGTACTTC. Amino acids: CSASRPEQYF.

This sequence joins TRBV14 and TRBJ1-4, with a weak D call TRBD1 (5 bases). Germline V gives CDR1 SGHDN, CDR2 FVKESK. The V and J ends lost 3 bases and 4 bases respectively, with 15 bases between them. This CDR3 comprises 16 residues. The CDR3 DNA sequence: TGTGCCAGCAGCCAGGCCCTGACAGCGAGTAATGAAAAACTGTTTTTT. It codes for CASSQALTASNEKLFF.

J is TRBJ1-6 and V is TRBV19; no firm D call. Germline CDR1 and CDR2: LNHDA and SQIVND (reference sequence). CDR3 length: 15 amino acids. Deletions cut 3 bases from V and 9 bases from J, with 15 bases between. Here the CDR3 reads CASSISLASPSPLHF. Written as DNA, the CDR3 is TGTGCCAGTAGTATCAGTTTGGCATCTCCTTCACCCCTCCACTTT.

In its sample, this clone was seen once. The rearrangement links TRBV4-1 to TRBJ1-2, with a weak D call TRBD1 (5 bases). This CDR3 has 13 amino acids. V lost 3 bases to trimming and J lost 5 bases, with 10 bases between them. CDR1 is MGHRA and CDR2 is YSYEKL in the germline V gene. The CDR3 loop reads CASSQTVEYGYTF. In DNA, the CDR3 is TGCGCCAGCAGCCAGACAGTGGAATATGGCTACACCTTC.

This sequence joins TRBV11-1 and TRBJ1-1, with 7 positions matching TRBD1. With 8 bases clipped from V and 5 bases from J, the junction kept 5 bases outside the gene matches. CDR1 SGHAT and CDR2 FQDESV come from the germline V gene (reference sequence). The CDR3 loop spans 12 amino acids. Here the CDR3 DNA reads TGTGCCAGCGGTAGACAGGGAACTGAAGCTTTCTTT. Protein product: CASGRQGTEAFF.

This clone was detected only a few times. The chain combines TRBV27 with TRBJ1-4; 7 bases line up with TRBD1. This CDR3 has 14 residues. V gave up 5 bases and J gave up 3 bases; unmatched junction bases: 3. Germline V gene data show CDR1 as MNHEY and CDR2 as SMNVEV (reference sequence). This CDR3 is CASSLTGPNEKLFF. The CDR3 DNA sequence: TGTGCCAGCAGTCTGACAGGGCCTAATGAAAAACTGTTTTTT. The variable domain in full, completed from reference TRBV27 and TRBJ1-4, reads EAQVTQNPRYLITVTGKKLTVTCSQNMNHEYMSWYRQDPGLGLRQIYYSMNVEVTDKGDVPEGYKVSRKEKRNFPLILESPSPNQTSLYFCASSLTGPNEKLFFGSGTQLSVL.

The V call is TRBV19, the J call TRBJ2-7; 7 nucleotides line up with TRBD1. In germline, CDR1 is LNHDA, CDR2 SQIVND (reference sequence). This CDR3 is built from 12 residues. V was pared by 3 bases and J by 6 bases, with 2 bases of the junction left unmatched. The CDR3 nucleotides read TGTGCCAGTAGTATCGGGACAGTCGAGCAGTACTTC. Translated, it gives CASSIGTVEQYF.

The chain recombines TRBV4-1 with TRBJ1-2; a possible D gene is TRBD1 (6 bases). The length of the CDR3 is 15 residues. V lost 2 bases and J 5 bases, leaving 15 bases between the germline ends. Germline V gene lookup returns CDR1 MGHRA and CDR2 YSYEKL. The CDR3, as DNA: TGCGCCAGCAGCCAACCCACCGGACAGAGATATGGCTACACCTTC. Protein product: CASSQPTGQRYGYTF.

In this sample, this clone turned up once. This rearrangement joins TRBV5-1 to TRBJ1-5, with a possible D match to TRBD1 (6 bases). Germline-derived CDR1 and CDR2 are SGHRS and YFSETQ. V gave up 4 bases and J gave up 1 base, with 12 bases separating them. There are 15 residues in the CDR3. The CDR3 protein is CASSVTGMSNQPQHF. Written as DNA, the CDR3 is TGCGCCAGCAGCGTCACAGGGATGAGCAATCAGCCCCAGCATTTT.

The chain carries TRBV9 and TRBJ2-7; a possible D gene is TRBD2 (5 bases). Germline CDR1 is SGDLS and CDR2 is YYNGEE. This CDR3 has 13 residues. Trimming removed 3 bases from V and 7 bases from J, with 14 bases in between. The CDR3 sequence: CASSEPASGEQYF. The DNA for the CDR3 is TGTGCCAGCAGCGAACCGGCGTCGGGAGAGCAGTACTTC.

This chain uses TRBV9 with TRBJ2-7, with 7 bases identical to TRBD1. After removal of 3 bases from V and 0 bases from J, the junction contained 6 bases not matched to a gene. The CDR3 is 15 amino acids. Looked up from germline, CDR1 is SGDLS and CDR2 is YYNGEE. The CDR3 is CASSAGQARSYEQYF. In nucleotides, the CDR3 is TGTGCCAGCAGCGCCGGACAGGCACGCTCCTACGAGCAGTACTTC.

V gene TRBV28 combines with J gene TRBJ2-7; 9 bases line up with TRBD1. Germline CDR1 is MDHEN and CDR2 is SYDVKM. This CDR3 spans 14 amino acids. Trimming took 4 bases from V and 2 from J; bases not matched to a gene: 3. CDR3 region: CASSWGQGAYEQYF. The CDR3 DNA reads as TGTGCCAGCAGTTGGGGACAGGGCGCCTACGAGCAGTACTTC.

The J gene is TRBJ1-1, the V gene TRBV11-2, with D perhaps matching TRBD1 (6 bases). CDR1 and CDR2 (germline): SGHAT, FQNNGV. Trimming pared 2 bases from V and 6 bases from J, leaving 13 bases between. This CDR3 comprises 14 residues. CDR3: CASSLSRGGAEAFF. CDR3 coding DNA: TGTGCCAGCAGCTTAAGCAGGGGAGGGGCTGAAGCTTTCTTT.

A few counts support this clone. The rearrangement joins TRBV5-1 to TRBJ1-4; 9 nucleotides align to TRBD1. Germline assignment: CDR1 SGHRS and CDR2 YFSETQ. V lost 5 bases and J lost 4; bases outside the gene matches: 6. CDR3 length: 15 residues. The CDR3 sequence: CASRDVTGGNEKLFF. DNA for the CDR3: TGCGCCAGCAGGGACGTGACAGGGGGTAATGAAAAACTGTTTTTT.

CDR3 residues: CASIANTEAFF. The CDR3 nucleotides are TGTGCCAGCATTGCAAACACTGAAGCTTTCTTT. The rearrangement links TRBV6-5 to TRBJ1-1, with D hard to call. CDR1 and CDR2 (germline): MNHEY, SVGAGI. The CDR3 covers 11 residues. V gave up 7 bases and J gave up 2 bases, with 5 bases separating them.

The V and J genes are TRBV19 and TRBJ1-4; D is unresolved. The CDR3 runs to 14 residues. Germline V CDR1 and CDR2: LNHDA, SQIVND (reference sequence). V was pared by 3 bases and J by 10 bases, with 15 bases between. The CDR3: CASSIRGDRGKLFF. The CDR3 region has the DNA TGTGCCAGTAGTATTCGGGGAGACCGGGGAAAACTGTTTTTT.

The V gene is TRBV15, the J gene TRBJ1-5; TRBD1 might be the D (5 bases). V gave up 5 bases and J gave up 6 bases, with 17 bases separating them. Germline CDR1 is LNHNV and CDR2 is YYDKDF (reference sequence). The CDR3 runs 15 residues. The CDR3 protein is CATSRGVGRGQPQHF. The CDR3 DNA follows: TGTGCCACCAGCCGAGGAGTGGGGCGCGGTCAGCCCCAGCATTTT.

In the case of this clone: The same CDR3 arises from other DNA sequences in this sample as well. This chain joins TRBV5-1 and TRBJ1-1; 9 bases line up with TRBD1. The V and J ends lost 4 bases and 0 bases, in that order; junction bases with no gene match: 4. CDR1 SGHRS and CDR2 YFSETQ come from the germline V gene. CDR3 length: 15 amino acids. CDR3 region: CASSPTGGMNTEAFF. CDR3 nucleotides: TGCGCCAGCAGCCCGACAGGGGGTATGAACACTGAAGCTTTCTTT.

The sample holds one count of this clone. J is TRBJ1-2 and V is TRBV28, with 7 positions matching TRBD1. V lost 7 bases and J lost 4; bases outside the gene matches: 6. There are 13 residues in the CDR3. CDR1 and CDR2 (germline): MDHEN, SYDVKM. The CDR3 bases are TGTGCCAGCAAGGGACAGAAATTCTATGGCTACACCTTC. Amino acid sequence: CASKGQKFYGYTF.

Notes on this clone: The conserved closing phenylalanine or tryptophan is absent in this CDR3, likely reflecting a read error. Because the CDR3's place on the DNA is in doubt, the DNA is left out and the CDR3 is given as listed by TCRdb. The chain employs TRBV10-1 and TRBJ2-6. The CDR3 has 14 residues if both end residues are counted. Germline V CDR1 and CDR2: WNHNN, SYGVQD (reference sequence). CDR3 amino acids: CASSESEGSTPYPG.

The chain recombines TRBV18 with TRBJ2-5; a weak D match, TRBD2 (6 bases). This CDR3 region has 14 residues. From germline, CDR1 is KGHSH and CDR2 LQKENI. V dropped 5 bases and J dropped 4 bases, with 14 bases sitting between them. DNA for the CDR3: TGTGCCAGCTCAGGAGGGGCGGCGGTAGAGACCCAGTACTTC. It codes for CASSGGAAVETQYF.

The chain uses TRBV27 and TRBJ2-3; 7 nucleotides line up with TRBD2. The CDR3 has 16 residues. Losses at the gene ends were 1 base for V and 8 bases for J; bases not matched to a gene: 12. Looked up from germline, CDR1 is MNHEY and CDR2 is SMNVEV (reference sequence). CDR3 sequence (DNA): TGTGCCAGCAGTTTATGGGGGACTACCTACGCGTTTACGCAGTATTTT. Translated, it gives CASSLWGTTYAFTQYF.

The chain joins TRBV4-3 to TRBJ1-1, with 8 bases identical to TRBD1. The length of the CDR3 is 14 residues. V trimming: 7 bases; J trimming: 4 bases; junction bases outside the gene matches: 8. From germline, CDR1 is LGHNA and CDR2 YSLEER. CDR3 in amino acids: CASNAGQGGTEAFF. The CDR3 bases are TGCGCCAGCAACGCTGGACAGGGCGGCACTGAAGCTTTCTTT.

The rearrangement joins TRBV7-9 to TRBJ1-1; no clear D gene. Deletions cut 3 bases from V and 3 bases from J, with 5 bases between. This CDR3 has 12 amino acids. Germline loops: CDR1 SEHNR, CDR2 FQNEAQ (reference sequence). The CDR3 reads CASSFADTEAFF. The DNA for the CDR3 is TGTGCCAGCAGCTTCGCCGACACTGAAGCTTTCTTT.